What follows is one T cell receptor (beta chain) and its context. The V end lost 0 bases, the J end lost 7 bases, and 15 bases lay between the germline ends. Germline V gene lookup returns CDR1 SGHAT and CDR2 FQNNGV. The CDR3 contains 15 residues. The sample is drawn from a study of blood T cell repertoires in COVID-19. On the study more broadly: The United States, Italy and Spain provided the acute and convalescent COVID-19 samples.

Profiling relied on immunoSEQ multiplex PCR, and the TCRdb table lists in-frame clones only, not all of them. The table includes some 490,000 clones, approximately 90% detected once. Donors were grouped by their self-reported clinical history. Two negative PCRs, clearance, or symptom resolution had been documented for recovered Cohort 3 donors. This clonotype was obtained from an older woman who had recovered from COVID-19. The chain carries TRBV11-2 and TRBJ1-2, with a tentative D call TRBD1 (6 bases). Specimen: PBMCs or T cells enriched from blood (not recorded which). The CDR3 protein is CASSLDILQGTGYTF. The DNA of the CDR3 is TGTGCCAGCAGCTTAGACATTTTACAGGGAACTGGCTACACCTTC. The complete variable domain, with remaining parts taken from reference TRBV11-2 and TRBJ1-2, reads EAGVAQSPRYKIIEKRQSVAFWCNPISGHATLYWYQQILGQGPKLLIQFQNNGVVDDSQLPKDRFSAERLKGVDSTLKIQPAKLEDSAVYLCASSLDILQGTGYTFGSGTRLTVV.